This note documents a single T cell receptor (beta chain) sequence. This clone was seen just once. Its specific antigen is unknown. Base qualities are missing; no much larger clone stands one base away. This entry belongs to a study of cytotoxic CD8 clonotypes in ibrutinib-treated CLL (dated by TCRdb to about 2021). At the level of the whole study: In this cohort, some 14 patients were treatment-naive and about a dozen were relapsed/refractory, while 17 to 18 had unmutated IGHV. Response samples were obtained after a median of 12 months of treatment, with a range of about 6 to 36 months. Responses were partial in some 24 patients and complete in 2; after median around 68 months follow-up, about 15 stayed in remission and about twelve progressed. An average of about 260,000 productive templates and 94,082 productive rearrangements was obtained per sample. Cryopreserved peripheral blood mononuclear cells were collected at three points: before therapy, at response, and at either sustained remission or disease progression. Every sample from remission and from progressive disease was obtained while the patients were still on ibrutinib. Of the approximately 91 people in the trial, about 25 had longitudinal samples available.

Each clonotype received, on average, 10x coverage in deep resolution sequencing performed on a MiSeq, where the target depth lay between 1 in 1 million and 1 in 200,000 T cells. The immunoSEQ hsTCRB Kit was used to generate TCR beta libraries. Per the original workflow: ImmunoSEQ Data Assistant and ImmunoSEQ Analyzer were used for data analysis, and V, D and J genes were assigned according to IMGT definitions. Clonality, with values ranging from 0 to 1, was calculated as one minus the normalized Shannon entropy of productive rearrangement frequencies. Only overrepresented clonotypes making up at least 0.05% of the repertoire of each patient were included in the public clonotype analysis. More than ten age-matched healthy donor repertoires from immuneACCESS were used as controls for clonality. The table was pulled from immuneACCESS by TCRdb, which kept in-frame rearrangements only. Such tables lose some clones; where checked, under half of the loss comes from unresolved V genes, and the rest has no known cause. Clone size and the V and J calls come from that table; the DNA yielded D and trimming. The sample table records approximately 130,000 clones; 84% of these occur just once. The ten top clones hold 2.5% to 3.5% of the sample.

The time point label of this sample denotes: 20 to 25 months on ibrutinib. For TCR beta library preparation, 1.5 to 2 micrograms of genomic DNA were extracted from the cryopreserved PBMCs. Longitudinal blood samples from CLL patients receiving ibrutinib monotherapy were subjected to high-throughput TCR beta sequencing. The patients were enrolled in a single-center, open-label phase 2 trial of ibrutinib monotherapy. Findings and caveats that apply to the study as a whole: Public clonotypes were rare and either shrank or stayed stable during treatment, and the rise in clonality at ibrutinib response reflected expansion of private clonotypes. At ibrutinib response clonality went up, during sustained remission it held steady, and at progression it dropped back toward baseline. Sampling times were not matched between patients in sustained remission and patients whose disease was progressing, and lymph node repertoires were not examined. Baseline clonality was found to be higher than that of age-matched healthy donors and was strongly correlated with circulating CD8+ T-cell counts.

The CDR3 goes from the cysteine to the phenylalanine over 15 residues. The CDR3 DNA has 45 bases and is translated from base 1. V was cut back by 3 bases and J by 1 base, leaving a gap of 13 bases between them. CDR1 is given as SGDLS and CDR2 as YYNGEE, both from the germline V gene. The sequenced sample was PBMCs, obtained after 24 months of ibrutinib treatment. The chain uses TRBV9 and TRBJ1-1; TRBD1 is a possible D gene, resting on 6 matching bases. This clonotype originated in a human donor with chronic lymphocytic leukemia. CDR3 region: CASSASGGGNTEAFF. The DNA reads as follows: TGTGCCAGCAGCGCTTCAGGAGGGGGGAACACTGAAGCTTTCTTT.